A selection of T cell receptor beta chains follows, all from one sample in a study of blood T cell repertoires in COVID-19. Using immunoSEQ multiplex PCR, the repertoire was profiled, and TCRdb retains in-frame clones only, with some absent. The sample lists around 69,000 clones, 70% to 85% occurring once. The sequenced sample consisted of peripheral blood. The source of these receptors is a woman in her sixties with acute or convalescent COVID-19. CDR3s leave out the opening cysteine and the closing phenylalanine or tryptophan.

J	V	CDR3
TRBJ2-1	TRBV5-1	ASSLVGLAPDNEQF
TRBJ1-3	TRBV5-1	ASSLRPGTAESDAAGNTIY
TRBJ2-7	TRBV3-1/TRBV3-2	ASSQSVYEQY
TRBJ1-5	TRBV28	ASSEGGDSNQPQH
TRBJ1-1	TRBV6-5	ASSYSGVANTEAF
TRBJ2-7	TRBV6-5	ASKLAGGPDEQY
TRBJ1-1	TRBV18	ASSPPRAGLLTEAF
TRBJ1-2	TRBV3-1/TRBV3-2	ASSRLQGGPYGYT
TRBJ1-2	TRBV5-6	ASSLVQNRQGYT
TRBJ2-2	TRBV7-2	ASSLAASGSTGELF
TRBJ1-1	TRBV19	ASSMGLSGTEAF
TRBJ1-1	TRBV3-1/TRBV3-2	ASSQEGILGGTEAF
TRBJ1-5	TRBV19	ASTKVGTGYNQPQH
TRBJ2-2	TRBV5-1	ASSLAGNTGELF
TRBJ2-7	TRBV5-1	ASSLAPGQGYEQY
TRBJ2-7	TRBV3-1/TRBV3-2	ASSQSVRQGLTLSYEQY
TRBJ1-3	TRBV13	ASSYRRGGYGNTIY
TRBJ1-5	TRBV19	ASTPGGLTGPQH
TRBJ2-6	TRBV2	ASTSTRSSGANVLT
TRBJ2-2	TRBV6-5	ARPAETSTGELF
TRBJ1-2	TRBV5-6	ASSPGQGPGYT
TRBJ2-7	TRBV9	ASSVGQGSTYEQY
TRBJ2-1	TRBV5-1	ASRGGVEQF
TRBJ1-1	TRBV6-5	ASSLTVNTEAF
TRBJ1-3	TRBV19	ATQGGNGNTIY
TRBJ1-1	TRBV6-5	ASRQFGQTNTEAF
TRBJ1-6	TRBV6-5	ASRQGSNSPLH
TRBJ2-2	TRBV5-1	ASSLLAGTNTGELF
TRBJ2-1	TRBV19	ASRDRGMASQF
TRBJ1-2	TRBV28	ASSLLGGIYGYT
TRBJ1-1	TRBV18	ASSPNGQREAF
TRBJ2-2	TRBV10-3	AISERQTGRYTGELF
TRBJ1-5	TRBV12-3/TRBV12-4	ATQAGGNQPQH
TRBJ1-2	TRBV25-1	ASKQGVGYT
TRBJ1-2	TRBV18	ASSRQGIGDYGYT
TRBJ2-7	TRBV5-1	ASSFRGQLHEQY
TRBJ1-1	TRBV4-1	ASSRQGGTEDTEAF
TRBJ1-5	TRBV6-5	ASKVGGSEQPQH
TRBJ1-1	TRBV6-5	ASNSGQMNTEAF
TRBJ2-1	TRBV28	ASSLLPAGQSRGF
TRBJ1-5	TRBV7-2	ASSLVEGASSNQPQH
TRBJ1-1	TRBV29-1	SVHPGDTEAF
TRBJ1-2	TRBV9	ASSVDRTVGANGYT
TRBJ1-2	TRBV7-2	ASSLDRGGGYT
TRBJ1-5	TRBV10-3	AISKYPGQGKIGPQH
TRBJ2-7	TRBV2	ASRDRGYEQY
TRBJ2-1	TRBV10-2	ASRKQGLYNEQF
TRBJ1-3	TRBV7-8	ASSLTGTGAFGNTIY
TRBJ2-5	TRBV3-1/TRBV3-2	ASLRGGGFEETQY
TRBJ2-5	TRBV24-1	ATSDPGQGFETQY
TRBJ2-6	TRBV5-1	ASSQGPSGANVLT
TRBJ1-5	TRBV7-8	ASSADRINQPQH
TRBJ1-4	TRBV27	ASSQQGDEKLF
TRBJ2-7	TRBV5-1	ASSPSPGAYEQY